The 7 T cell receptor beta chains listed next were all sequenced from one sample in a study of cytomegalovirus exposure and HLA in healthy donors listed by TCRdb under 2017. The library was produced with the immunoSEQ multiplex PCR assay. A mixture of 60 forward primers for TCR Vbeta segments and 13 reverse primers for TCR Jbeta segments was used in the multiplex PCR. In TCRdb, the immuneACCESS table is reduced to in-frame sequences with V and J assigned. These tables do not hold every clone; where another copy was compared, an unresolved V gene accounts for under half, and the others remain unexplained. The sample has roughly 150,000 clones on record, approximately 80% of them singletons. Roughly 2% of the sample rests with the top ten. The source material was PBMCs. The receptors were sampled from a man aged 25 to 45 in good health and CMV-seronegative.

In its sample, this clone was seen a few times. The V and J genes are TRBV11-1 and TRBJ2-1; possible D gene TRBD1, 5 bases. This CDR3 contains 15 residues. The germline V gene has CDR1 SGHAT and CDR2 FQDESV (reference sequence). V was cut by 0 bases and J by 4 bases, with 10 bases left in between. CDR3 in DNA: TGTGCCAGCAGCTTAGCTTCAGGGTCTTACAATGAGCAGTTCTTC. Amino acids: CASSLASGSYNEQFF.

The V and J genes are TRBV5-6 and TRBJ2-4; possibly TRBD2 for D (5 bases). Germline assignment: CDR1 SGHDT and CDR2 YYEEEE. The CDR3 has 14 amino acids. Trimming took off 2 bases at V and 3 bases at J, with 9 bases between the two ends. CDR3 region: CASSFGGGKNIQYF. The CDR3 nucleotides read TGTGCCAGCAGCTTTGGCGGAGGCAAAAACATTCAGTACTTC.

This chain joins TRBV9 and TRBJ2-1; 8 bases map to TRBD2. With 0 bases clipped from V and 3 bases from J, the junction kept 5 bases outside the gene matches. The CDR3 has 16 residues. CDR1 is SGDLS and CDR2 is YYNGEE in the germline V gene. This chain's CDR3 is CASSVVAGGFYNEQFF. The CDR3 DNA is TGTGCCAGCAGCGTAGTGGCGGGAGGCTTCTACAATGAGCAGTTCTTC.

The V gene is TRBV5-1, the J gene TRBJ2-3, with D perhaps TRBD1 (5 bases). This CDR3 spans 14 amino acids. Deletions cut 4 bases from V and 0 bases from J, with 9 bases between. Germline CDR1 is SGHRS and CDR2 is YFSETQ. CDR3 coding DNA: TGCGCCAGCAGCATTAGACAGAGCACAGATACGCAGTATTTT. The encoded protein is CASSIRQSTDTQYF.

This chain connects TRBV7-9 to TRBJ2-1, with 9 bases aligning to TRBD1. Germline V gene sequence: CDR1 SEHNR, CDR2 FQNEAQ (reference sequence). The V segment lost 5 bases and the J segment 1 base; nucleotides outside the gene matches: 12. The CDR3 spans 18 residues. The DNA of the CDR3 is TGTGCCAGCAGCCCCCTGGGACAGGGCACTCCTTCCTACAATGAGCAGTTCTTC. It translates to CASSPLGQGTPSYNEQFF.

V is TRBV18 and J is TRBJ2-5; 7 nucleotides align to TRBD2. Germline trimming cut 9 bases from V and 5 bases from J; bases unmatched to any gene: 9. This CDR3 is built from 13 residues. Germline CDR1 KGHSH, CDR2 LQKENI. This CDR3 reads CARATQGGETQYF. The CDR3 DNA follows: TGTGCCAGAGCGACTCAGGGAGGGGAGACCCAGTACTTC. Filled out from reference TRBV18 and TRBJ2-5, the complete variable domain reads NAGVMQNPRHLVRRRGQEARLRCSPMKGHSHVYWYRQLPEEGLKFMVYLQKENIIDESGMPKERFSAEFPKEGPSILRIQQVVRGDSAAYFCARATQGGETQYFGPGTRLLVL.

This chain links TRBV5-6 with TRBJ2-3; the D gene is possibly TRBD1 (6 bases). From germline, CDR1 is SGHDT and CDR2 YYEEEE. The V end was cut by 1 base, the J end by 1 base, with 10 bases between. The CDR3 is made up of 15 amino acids. The CDR3 is CASSLQGGRTDTQYF. CDR3 nucleotides: TGTGCCAGCAGCTTGCAAGGGGGTCGCACAGATACGCAGTATTTT.